This entry concerns a single T cell receptor (beta chain). The CDR3 runs to 14 residues. Germline V gene sequence: CDR1 MDHEN, CDR2 SYDVKM. V trimming: 7 bases; J trimming: 0 bases; junction bases outside the gene matches: 3. In the original processing: Researchers report that nucleated cell counts were estimated from reference gene primer amplification. TCRdb's table, derived via immunoSEQ multiplex PCR, lists solely in-frame clones and lacks some. The V and J calls and clone size are taken from that table; D and trimming were inferred from the DNA. The table includes 200,000 or so clones, 60% to 85% detected once. This sample is part of a study of blood T cell repertoires in COVID-19. As for the study in general: Italy, Spain and the United States were the sources of the convalescent and acute COVID-19 samples.

The chain combines TRBV28 with TRBJ1-3, with TRBD1 matching 7 bases. Sequencing was done on a sample of peripheral blood. This TCR was recovered from a man aged 55 to 70 with active or convalescent COVID-19. This CDR3 is CASNWDSSGNTIYF. The CDR3 nucleotides read TGTGCCAGCAATTGGGACAGCTCTGGAAACACCATATATTTT. The whole variable domain, filled in from reference TRBV28 and TRBJ1-3, reads DVKVTQSSRYLVKRTGEKVFLECVQDMDHENMFWYRQDPGLGLRLIYFSYDVKMKEKGDIPEGYSVSREKKERFSLILESASTNQTSMYLCASNWDSSGNTIYFGEGSWLTVV.